A selection of T cell receptor beta chains follows, all from one sample in a study of blood T cell repertoires in COVID-19. Clones were sequenced by immunoSEQ multiplex PCR, and TCRdb holds only the in-frame ones, with some missing. The sample records 300,000 to 450,000 clones, 70% to 90% being singletons. The specimen was PBMCs or T cells enriched from blood (not recorded which). The receptors come from a woman between 18 and 29 years old who had recovered from COVID-19. The CDR3 runs from the conserved cysteine through the conserved F or W. A D gene is named only where the DNA matches it firmly. Where a row states a size, it is once, few, many or the class of an expanded clone; other rows omit it.

15	NA	NA	TRBV28	TRBJ2-4	TGTGCCAGCAACAGGCTCCGGGCAGCCAAAAACATTCAGTACTTC	CASNRLRAAKNIQYF
13	NA	once	TRBV12-3/TRBV12-4	TRBJ2-7	TGTGCCAGCAGTTTAGTAGGGGGCTACGAGCAGTACTTC	CASSLVGGYEQYF
18	NA	NA	TRBV4-2	TRBJ2-4	TGTGCCAGCAGCCAAGATCTTGGTACTCGTCGGGCCAAAAACATTCAGTACTTC	CASSQDLGTRRAKNIQYF
13	NA	NA	TRBV29-1	TRBJ1-1	TGCAGCGCCGCTTTTGGGGGGGGAACTGAAGCTTTCTTT	CSAAFGGGTEAFF
15	NA	NA	TRBV6-5	TRBJ1-5	TGTGCCAGCAGTTGGTCCAGGGACAAAAATCAGCCCCAGCATTTT	CASSWSRDKNQPQHF
14	NA	NA	TRBV11-2	TRBJ2-7	TGTGCCAGCAGCCGCGGCAGCGGCGGTCGCGAGCAGTACTTC	CASSRGSGGREQYF
12	NA	NA	TRBV2	TRBJ1-1	TGTGCCAGCAACCCTATGATCACTGAAGCTTTCTTT	CASNPMITEAFF
15	TRBD1	once	TRBV7-6	TRBJ1-2	TGTGCCAGCAGCTTAAAATTGACAGGGGAGGGCGGCTACACCTTC	CASSLKLTGEGGYTF
14	NA	once	TRBV5-1	TRBJ1-1	TGCGCCAGCAGCCTGCAGGGCTTCAACACTGAAGCTTTCTTT	CASSLQGFNTEAFF
17	NA	NA	TRBV4-1	TRBJ2-2	TGCGCCAGCAGCCAAGAGACGAAGGCAGGGGTCGGCGGGGAGCTGTTTTTT	CASSQETKAGVGGELFF
14	TRBD1	NA	TRBV5-1	TRBJ1-4	TGCGCCAGCAGCCCGACAGGGGGCAATGAAAAACTGTTTTTT	CASSPTGGNEKLFF
11	NA	few	TRBV12-5	TRBJ2-7	TGTGCTAGTGGTTCTTCCCACGAGCAGTACTTC	CASGSSHEQYF
15	NA	NA	TRBV4-2	TRBJ2-3	TGTGCCAGCAGCCAAGGGCTAGCCCCCACAGATACGCAGTATTTT	CASSQGLAPTDTQYF
16	TRBD1	once	TRBV6-6	TRBJ1-5	TGTGCCAGCAGTTACTCCACGGGACAGGGGACTCAGCCCCAGCATTTT	CASSYSTGQGTQPQHF
14	NA	NA	TRBV7-3	TRBJ2-3	TGTGCCAGTTCTGCCTCCGCGGCGAGAGATACGCAGTATTTT	CASSASAARDTQYF
16	TRBD1	NA	TRBV7-2	TRBJ2-2	TGTGCCAGCAGCTCGGGGACAGGGGGATACACCGGGGAGCTGTTTTTT	CASSSGTGGYTGELFF
17	NA	NA	TRBV30	TRBJ2-1	TGTGCCTGGAGCTCGAGGGACGGGACACGGTTAGGCAATGAGCAGTTCTTC	CAWSSRDGTRLGNEQFF
15	TRBD1	NA	TRBV4-3	TRBJ2-7	TGCGCCAGCAGCCAAGATGGGACAGGGTCGGGGGAGCAGTACTTC	CASSQDGTGSGEQYF
16	TRBD1	NA	TRBV30	TRBJ2-1	TGTGCCTGGGAAATGGCGGGACAGGCCCACTACAATGAGCAGTTCTTC	CAWEMAGQAHYNEQFF
11	NA	NA	TRBV6-5	TRBJ1-1	TGTGCCAGCACCCATGGGGCAGAAGCTTTCTTT	CASTHGAEAFF
14	TRBD1	NA	TRBV2	TRBJ1-1	TGTGCCAGCAGTGAACCCCAGGGGGCGATTGAAGCTTTCTTT	CASSEPQGAIEAFF
17	TRBD1	NA	TRBV4-1	TRBJ1-4	TGCGCCAGCAGCCAGGTCGTGAGGGGGGACAGGAATGAAAAACTGTTTTTT	CASSQVVRGDRNEKLFF
14	NA	NA	TRBV5-6	TRBJ2-7	TGTGCCAGCAGCTTGGTCAGGCTGGACTACGAGCAGTACTTC	CASSLVRLDYEQYF
14	NA	NA	TRBV6-5	TRBJ1-1	TGTGCCAGCAGTTACCAGGGGCTCAACACTGAAGCTTTCTTT	CASSYQGLNTEAFF
14	NA	NA	TRBV10-2	TRBJ2-7	TGCGCCAGCAGTGAGTTCCGGAGCTCCTACGAGCAGTACTTC	CASSEFRSSYEQYF
12	TRBD2	NA	TRBV6-5	TRBJ2-7	TGTGCCAGCAGTTCTAGCGGGGGCGAGCAGTACTTC	CASSSSGGEQYF
18	TRBD2	NA	TRBV4-1	TRBJ2-1	TGCGCCAGCAGCCAAGTCCCTGTTGAAGCGGGGGGGCACAATGAGCAGTTCTTC	CASSQVPVEAGGHNEQFF
13	NA	NA	TRBV2	TRBJ1-5	TGTGCCAGCAGTTCCAAAGTTCTAGGGCCCCAGCATTTT	CASSSKVLGPQHF
13	NA	few	TRBV6-4	TRBJ2-3	TGTGCCAGCAGTGGCGGAACGACAGATACGCAGTATTTT	CASSGGTTDTQYF
17	TRBD1	NA	TRBV5-1	TRBJ1-3	TGCGCCAGCAGCCACGGGACAGGGGGGAACTCTGGAAACACCATATATTTT	CASSHGTGGNSGNTIYF
13	NA	NA	TRBV27	TRBJ1-2	TGTGCCAGCAGTTTATCGGGGAGGAGTGGCTACACCTTC	CASSLSGRSGYTF
15	NA	NA	TRBV4-3	TRBJ1-2	TGCGCCAGCAGCCCAGCACACAGCTCCTTCTATGGCTACACCTTC	CASSPAHSSFYGYTF
10	TRBD2	NA	TRBV20-1	TRBJ2-7	TGCAGTGTCGGGGGGGACGAGCAGTACTTC	CSVGGDEQYF
14	NA	NA	TRBV5-1	TRBJ1-1	TGCGCCAGCAGCTTGAACAGGCCGAACACTGAAGCTTTCTTT	CASSLNRPNTEAFF
15	NA	NA	TRBV30	TRBJ1-4	TGTGCCTGGACCCCTTCAGGAGGTCCTAATGAAAAACTGTTTTTT	CAWTPSGGPNEKLFF
11	NA	NA	TRBV5-1	TRBJ2-1	TGCGCCAGCAGTTTGGACAGTCGGCAGTTCTTC	CASSLDSRQFF
19	NA	few	TRBV3-1/TRBV3-2	TRBJ1-2	TGTGCCAGCAGCCAAGTTAAGTGGCAGGGAGGGAGTTGGGACTATGGCTACACCTTC	CASSQVKWQGGSWDYGYTF
14	NA	NA	TRBV4-1	TRBJ1-1	TGCGCCAGCAGCCAGGGTCCCCGGGGCACTGAAGCTTTCTTT	CASSQGPRGTEAFF
15	NA	NA	TRBV7-8	TRBJ1-1	TGTGCCAGCAGCTTACCCCAGGGTCCGAACACTGAAGCTTTCTTT	CASSLPQGPNTEAFF
16	TRBD1	NA	TRBV7-9	TRBJ2-1	TGTGCCAGCAGCCAGACCGGGACAGGGGGCTACAATGAGCAGTTCTTC	CASSQTGTGGYNEQFF
16	NA	NA	TRBV5-4	TRBJ2-5	TGTGCCAGCAGCTTGTCTGCGAACTTGAGACAAGAGACCCAGTACTTC	CASSLSANLRQETQYF
15	NA	NA	TRBV19	TRBJ1-2	TGTGCCAGTAGTTCCCGTATCAGGGTTTTCGATGGCTACACCTTC	CASSSRIRVFDGYTF
13	NA	few	TRBV6-2/TRBV6-3	TRBJ1-1	TGTGCCAGCAGTTACTCGTCTCCTGCTGAAGCTTTCTTT	CASSYSSPAEAFF
13	NA	NA	TRBV19	TRBJ1-1	TGTGCCAGTATCACTTCCCCCAACACTGAAGCTTTCTTT	CASITSPNTEAFF
14	NA	NA	TRBV28	TRBJ2-5	TGTGCCAGCCGCCCCGACAATGACAGAGGGACCCAGTACTTC	CASRPDNDRGTQYF